This TCR beta chain was captured by sequencing in a study of vaccination and CD4 T cells after COVID-19. Cultured CD4+ T cell DNA underwent sequencing with the Oncomine TCR Beta short-read assay. TCRdb called the PCR reads again in MiXCR, with one record for every CDR3 protein. The table records around 9,200 distinct CDR3 sequences, over 40% of them present only once. Only a few counts were recorded for this clonotype. As yet, its antigen is unknown. As to treatment: roughly 10-day PBMC culture with coronavirus spike peptide pools or control peptides (ViraFEST assay). CDR3 length: 15 residues. The V end was cut by 4 bases, the J end by 4 bases, with 17 bases between. The germline V gene encodes CDR1 SGHDT and CDR2 YYEEEE.

The rearrangement joins TRBV5-6 to TRBJ1-1; no definite D call. This clonotype was sampled from a human donor who had recovered from COVID-19. The sequenced material came from CD4+ T cells from blood, cultured in vitro. For the CDR3, the DNA is TGTGCCAGCAGCCCGGCAGTTAGGTCAGTCACTGAAGCTTTCTTT. This sequence encodes CASSPAVRSVTEAFF.